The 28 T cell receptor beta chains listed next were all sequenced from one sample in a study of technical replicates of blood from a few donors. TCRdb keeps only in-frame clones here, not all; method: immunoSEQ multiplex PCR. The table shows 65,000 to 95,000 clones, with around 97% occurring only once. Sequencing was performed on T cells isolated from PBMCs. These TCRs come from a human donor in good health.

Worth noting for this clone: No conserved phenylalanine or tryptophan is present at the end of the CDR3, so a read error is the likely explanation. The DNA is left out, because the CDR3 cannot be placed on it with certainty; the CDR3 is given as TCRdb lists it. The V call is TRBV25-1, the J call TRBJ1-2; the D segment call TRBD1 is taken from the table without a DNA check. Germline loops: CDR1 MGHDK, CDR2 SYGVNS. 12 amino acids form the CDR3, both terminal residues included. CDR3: CASSETGQGSTY.

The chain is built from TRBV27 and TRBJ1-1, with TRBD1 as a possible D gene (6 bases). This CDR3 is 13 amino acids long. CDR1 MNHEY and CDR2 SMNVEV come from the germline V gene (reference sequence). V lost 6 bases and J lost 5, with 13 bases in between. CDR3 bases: TGTGCCAGCAGGCTCACAGGGAGAACTGAAGCTTTCTTT. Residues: CASRLTGRTEAFF.

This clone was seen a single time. In nucleotides, the CDR3 is TGCGCCAGCAGCCCTTCTAGCGGGGTCTACAATGAGCAGTTCTTC. Its translation is CASSPSSGVYNEQFF. This sequence joins TRBV5-1 and TRBJ2-1, with TRBD2 identical over 9 bases. Trimming removed 4 bases from V and 3 bases from J; junction bases left unmatched: 5. The CDR3 sequence is 15 residues long. Germline CDR1 and CDR2: SGHRS and YFSETQ.

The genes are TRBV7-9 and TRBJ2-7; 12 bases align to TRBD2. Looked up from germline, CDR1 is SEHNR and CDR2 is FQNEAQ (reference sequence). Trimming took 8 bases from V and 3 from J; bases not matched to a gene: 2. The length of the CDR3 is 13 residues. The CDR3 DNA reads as TGTGCCAGCGGACTAGCGGGATTCTACGAGCAGTACTTC. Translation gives CASGLAGFYEQYF.

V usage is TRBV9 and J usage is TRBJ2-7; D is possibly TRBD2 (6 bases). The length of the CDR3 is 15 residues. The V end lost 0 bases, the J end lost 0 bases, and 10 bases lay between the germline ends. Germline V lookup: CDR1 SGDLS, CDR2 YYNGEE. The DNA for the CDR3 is TGTGCCAGCAGCGTAGGCGGGGCGGCCTCCTACGAGCAGTACTTC. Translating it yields CASSVGGAASYEQYF.

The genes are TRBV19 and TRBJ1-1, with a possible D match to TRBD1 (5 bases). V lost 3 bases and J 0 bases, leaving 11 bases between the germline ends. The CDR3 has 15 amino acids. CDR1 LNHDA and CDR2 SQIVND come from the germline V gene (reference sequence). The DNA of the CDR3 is TGTGCCAGTAGTATGAGACAGACGATGAACACTGAAGCTTTCTTT. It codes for CASSMRQTMNTEAFF.

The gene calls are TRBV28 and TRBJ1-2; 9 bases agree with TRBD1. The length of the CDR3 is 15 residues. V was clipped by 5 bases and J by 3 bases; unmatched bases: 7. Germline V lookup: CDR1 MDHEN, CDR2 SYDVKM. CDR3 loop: CASSRLDRGDYGYTF. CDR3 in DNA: TGTGCCAGCAGTCGCCTGGACAGGGGAGACTATGGCTACACCTTC.

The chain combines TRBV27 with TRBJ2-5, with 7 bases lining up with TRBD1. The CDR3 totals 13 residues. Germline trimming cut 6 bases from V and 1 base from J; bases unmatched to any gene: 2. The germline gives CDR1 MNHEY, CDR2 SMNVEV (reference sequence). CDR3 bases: TGTGCCAGCAGCGACAGGGTCCAAGAGACCCAGTACTTC. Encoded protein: CASSDRVQETQYF.

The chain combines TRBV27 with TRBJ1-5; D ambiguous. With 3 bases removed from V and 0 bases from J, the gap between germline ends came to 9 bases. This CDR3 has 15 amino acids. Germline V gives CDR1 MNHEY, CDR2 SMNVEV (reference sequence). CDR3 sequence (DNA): TGTGCCAGCAGTTTTATGGCGGATAGCAATCAGCCCCAGCATTTT. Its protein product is CASSFMADSNQPQHF.

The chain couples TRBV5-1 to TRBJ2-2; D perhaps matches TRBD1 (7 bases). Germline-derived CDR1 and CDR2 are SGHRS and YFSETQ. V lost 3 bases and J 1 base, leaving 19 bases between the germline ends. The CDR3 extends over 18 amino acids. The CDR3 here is CASSSRPGGSGNTGELFF. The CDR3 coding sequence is TGCGCCAGCAGCTCGCGACCAGGGGGTAGCGGGAACACCGGGGAGCTGTTTTTT.

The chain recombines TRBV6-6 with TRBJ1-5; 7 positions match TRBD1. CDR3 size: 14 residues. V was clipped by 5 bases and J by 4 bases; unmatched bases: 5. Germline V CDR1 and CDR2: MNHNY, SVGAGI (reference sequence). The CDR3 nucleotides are TGTGCCAGCAGTCCTGACAGGGCGAATCAGCCCCAGCATTTT. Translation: CASSPDRANQPQHF.

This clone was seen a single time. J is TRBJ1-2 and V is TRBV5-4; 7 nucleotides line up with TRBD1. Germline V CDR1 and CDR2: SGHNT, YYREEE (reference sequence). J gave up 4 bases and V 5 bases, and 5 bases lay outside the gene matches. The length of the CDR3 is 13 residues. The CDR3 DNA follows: TGTGCCAGCAGTCCCTGGACAGGCTATGGCTACACCTTC. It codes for CASSPWTGYGYTF.

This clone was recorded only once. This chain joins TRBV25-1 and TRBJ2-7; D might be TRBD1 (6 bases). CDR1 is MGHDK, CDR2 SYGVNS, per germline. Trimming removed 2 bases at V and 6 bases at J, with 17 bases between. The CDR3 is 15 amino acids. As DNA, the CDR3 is TGTGCCAGCAGTGAACCCGGACAGTCTATGAGCGAGCAGTACTTC. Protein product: CASSEPGQSMSEQYF.

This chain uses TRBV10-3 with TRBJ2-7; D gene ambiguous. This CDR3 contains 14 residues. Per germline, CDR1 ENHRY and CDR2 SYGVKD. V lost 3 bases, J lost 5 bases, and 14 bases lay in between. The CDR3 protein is CAISETITVDEQYF. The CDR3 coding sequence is TGTGCCATCAGTGAAACGATAACTGTGGACGAGCAGTACTTC.

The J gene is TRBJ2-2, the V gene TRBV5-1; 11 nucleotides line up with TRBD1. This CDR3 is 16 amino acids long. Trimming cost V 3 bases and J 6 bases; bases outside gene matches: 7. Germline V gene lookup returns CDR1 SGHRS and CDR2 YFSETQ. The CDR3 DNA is TGCGCCAGCAGCTACCGGGACAGGGGGGTAGCCGGGGAGCTGTTTTTT. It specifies CASSYRDRGVAGELFF.

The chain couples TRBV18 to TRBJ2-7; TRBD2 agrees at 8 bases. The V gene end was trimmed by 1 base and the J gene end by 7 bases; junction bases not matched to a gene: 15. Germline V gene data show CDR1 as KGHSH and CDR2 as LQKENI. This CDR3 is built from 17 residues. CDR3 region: CASSPLPHGGGKGEQYF. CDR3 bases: TGTGCCAGCTCACCACTCCCCCACGGGGGGGGGAAAGGGGAGCAGTACTTC.

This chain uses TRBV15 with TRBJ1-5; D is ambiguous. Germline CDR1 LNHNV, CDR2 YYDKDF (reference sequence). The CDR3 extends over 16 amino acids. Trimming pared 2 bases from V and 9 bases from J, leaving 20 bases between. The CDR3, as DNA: TGTGCCACCAGCAGATTTCAGTCCAACGCGGGTCCGCCCCAGCATTTT. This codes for CATSRFQSNAGPPQHF.

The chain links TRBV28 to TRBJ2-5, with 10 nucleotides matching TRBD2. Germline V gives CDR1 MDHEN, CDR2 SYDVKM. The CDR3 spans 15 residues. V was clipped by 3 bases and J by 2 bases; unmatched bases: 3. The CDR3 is CASSFEREGQETQYF. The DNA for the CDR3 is TGTGCCAGCAGTTTTGAGCGGGAGGGACAAGAGACCCAGTACTTC.

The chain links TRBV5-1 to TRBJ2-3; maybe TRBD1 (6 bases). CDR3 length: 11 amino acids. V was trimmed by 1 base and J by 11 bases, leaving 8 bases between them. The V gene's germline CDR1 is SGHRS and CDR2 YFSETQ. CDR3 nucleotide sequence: TGCGCCAGCAGCTTGACGGACAGGCAGTATTTT. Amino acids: CASSLTDRQYF.

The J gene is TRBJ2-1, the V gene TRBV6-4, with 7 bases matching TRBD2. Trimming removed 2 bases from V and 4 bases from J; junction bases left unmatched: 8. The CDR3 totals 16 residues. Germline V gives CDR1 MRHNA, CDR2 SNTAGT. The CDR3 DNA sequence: TGTGCCAGCAGTGACAGCTGGGGGGGTATGTACAATGAGCAGTTCTTC. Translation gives CASSDSWGGMYNEQFF.

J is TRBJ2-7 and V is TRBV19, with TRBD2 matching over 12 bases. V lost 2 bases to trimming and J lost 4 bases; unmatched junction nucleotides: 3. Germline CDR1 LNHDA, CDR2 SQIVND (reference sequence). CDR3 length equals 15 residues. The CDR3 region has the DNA TGTGCCAGTAGTATACTAGCGGGGGGGAAGTACGAGCAGTACTTC. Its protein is CASSILAGGKYEQYF.

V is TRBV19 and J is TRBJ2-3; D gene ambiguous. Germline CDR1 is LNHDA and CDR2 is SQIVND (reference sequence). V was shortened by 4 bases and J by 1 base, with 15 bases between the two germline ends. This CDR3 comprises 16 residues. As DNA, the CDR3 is TGTGCCAGTAGTAGATCGCGACTGCCCCGCACAGATACGCAGTATTTT. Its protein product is CASSRSRLPRTDTQYF.

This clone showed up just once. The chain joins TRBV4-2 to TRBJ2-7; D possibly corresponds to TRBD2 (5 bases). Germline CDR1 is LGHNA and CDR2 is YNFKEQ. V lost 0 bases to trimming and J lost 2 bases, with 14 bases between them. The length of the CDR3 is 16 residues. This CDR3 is CASSQDPGRATYEQYF. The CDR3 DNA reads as TGTGCCAGCAGCCAAGATCCCGGGCGGGCGACCTACGAGCAGTACTTC.

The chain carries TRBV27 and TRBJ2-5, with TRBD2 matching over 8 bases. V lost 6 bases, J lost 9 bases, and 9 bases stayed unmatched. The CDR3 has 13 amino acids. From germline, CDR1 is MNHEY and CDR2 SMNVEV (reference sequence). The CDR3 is CASSQTPLAAQYF. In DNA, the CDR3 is TGTGCCAGCAGCCAAACCCCACTAGCGGCCCAGTACTTC.

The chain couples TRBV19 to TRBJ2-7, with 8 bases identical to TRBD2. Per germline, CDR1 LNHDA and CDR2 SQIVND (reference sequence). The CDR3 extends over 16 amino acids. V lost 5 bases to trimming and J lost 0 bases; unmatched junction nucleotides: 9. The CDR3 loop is CASSGLFTSGSYEQYF. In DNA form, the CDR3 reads TGTGCCAGTAGTGGACTATTCACTAGCGGCTCCTACGAGCAGTACTTC. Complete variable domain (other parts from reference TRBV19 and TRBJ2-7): DGGITQSPKYLFRKEGQNVTLSCEQNLNHDAMYWYRQDPGQGLRLIYYSQIVNDFQKGDIAEGYSVSREKKESFPLTVTSAQKNPTAFYLCASSGLFTSGSYEQYFGPGTRLTVT.

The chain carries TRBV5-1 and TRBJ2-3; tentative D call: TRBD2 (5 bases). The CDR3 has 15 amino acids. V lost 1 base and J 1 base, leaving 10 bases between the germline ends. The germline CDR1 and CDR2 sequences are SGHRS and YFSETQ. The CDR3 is CASSLNGEGTDTQYF. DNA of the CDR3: TGCGCCAGCAGCTTGAACGGGGAAGGCACAGATACGCAGTATTTT. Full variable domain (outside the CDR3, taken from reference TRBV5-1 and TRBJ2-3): KAGVTQTPRYLIKTRGQQVTLSCSPISGHRSVSWYQQTPGQGLQFLFEYFSETQRNKGNFPGRFSGRQFSNSRSEMNVSTLELGDSALYLCASSLNGEGTDTQYFGPGTRLTVL.

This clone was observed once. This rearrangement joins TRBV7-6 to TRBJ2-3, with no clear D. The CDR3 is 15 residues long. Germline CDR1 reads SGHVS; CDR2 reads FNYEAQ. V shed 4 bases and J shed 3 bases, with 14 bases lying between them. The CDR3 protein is CASSSPSLRTDTQYF. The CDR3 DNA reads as TGTGCCAGCAGCTCCCCTAGTCTACGAACAGATACGCAGTATTTT. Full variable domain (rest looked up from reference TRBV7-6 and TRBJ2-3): GAGVSQSPRYKVTKRGQDVALRCDPISGHVSLYWYRQALGQGPEFLTYFNYEAQQDKSGLPNDRFSAERPEGSISTLTIQRTEQRDSAMYRCASSSPSLRTDTQYFGPGTRLTVL.

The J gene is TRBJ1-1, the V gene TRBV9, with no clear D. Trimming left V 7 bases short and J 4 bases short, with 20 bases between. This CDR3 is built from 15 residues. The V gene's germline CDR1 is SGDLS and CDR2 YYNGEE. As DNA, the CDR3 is TGTGCCAGCTCCCACGACGGAGTATCCGGCACTGAAGCTTTCTTT. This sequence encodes CASSHDGVSGTEAFF.